A selection of T cell receptor beta chains follows, all from one sample in a study of T cells in localized non-small cell lung cancer. Generated by immunoSEQ multiplex PCR, the TCRdb table keeps only in-frame clones and is missing some. Of under 35,000 clones listed, 80% were seen once; the top ten hold 15% to 20%. Sequences were derived from peripheral blood, sampled before any cancer treatment. All receptors derive from a male donor older than 55 with stage III squamous cell lung carcinoma. CDR3s include the opening cysteine and the closing phenylalanine or tryptophan. Each record gives: CDR3 DNA, CDR3 protein, clone size, J gene, V gene, D gene. A D gene is named only where the DNA matches it firmly. Clone size appears in some rows only: once, few, many, or a class for an expanded clone.

TGTGCCAGCAGCTTAGCAGGGATCGGGTACATTCAGTACTTC,CASSLAGIGYIQYF,NA,TRBJ2-4,TRBV27,NA
TGTGCCAGCAGTCCAACAGCTTTAGTTAACCAGCCCCAGCATTTT,CASSPTALVNQPQHF,NA,TRBJ1-5,TRBV27,NA
TGTGCCAGCAGCTATGGCAGGGGGCTTTTCTCTGGGGCCAACGTCCTGACTTTC,CASSYGRGLFSGANVLTF,NA,TRBJ2-6,TRBV7-9,TRBD1
TGTGCCAGCAGTTATTCAGGGACATATCAGCCCCAGCATTTT,CASSYSGTYQPQHF,NA,TRBJ1-5,TRBV6-5,NA
TGTGCCAGCAGCTTTGACGGAGACACTGAAGCTTTCTTT,CASSFDGDTEAFF,NA,TRBJ1-1,TRBV5-5,NA
TGTGCCAGCAGTTCCTACAGTGGGGGTGGGGGAGAAAAACTGTTTTTT,CASSSYSGGGGEKLFF,NA,TRBJ1-4,TRBV27,NA
TGTGCCAGCAGCTTGAGCGGGAGGGCCCACGAGCAGTACTTC,CASSLSGRAHEQYF,NA,TRBJ2-7,TRBV5-4,TRBD2
TGTGCCAGCAGTCCAGGTACTACCTACGAGCAGTACTTC,CASSPGTTYEQYF,NA,TRBJ2-7,TRBV6-6,NA
TGTGCCAGCAGCCAAGCCGGGACTAGCCACGAGCAGTACTTC,CASSQAGTSHEQYF,NA,TRBJ2-7,TRBV14,TRBD2
TGTGCCAGCAGCCCACAGGGTACAGGTGAGCAGTTCTTC,CASSPQGTGEQFF,NA,TRBJ2-1,TRBV6-5,NA
TGTGCCAGCAGTGTTCCGGGCCTCGAGGACACTGAAGCTTTCTTT,CASSVPGLEDTEAFF,NA,TRBJ1-1,TRBV6-1,NA
TGTGCCAGCAACTCGTGGCGACTAGCGGGAGTGGGGGGAGATACGCAGTATTTT,CASNSWRLAGVGGDTQYF,NA,TRBJ2-3,TRBV28,TRBD2
TGCGCCAGCAGCCAAGATTACAGCGGATACTACGAGCAGTACTTC,CASSQDYSGYYEQYF,NA,TRBJ2-7,TRBV4-3,NA
TGTGCCAGCAGCCCCGGACAGGGATACTCATTAGCCAAAAACATTCAGTACTTC,CASSPGQGYSLAKNIQYF,NA,TRBJ2-4,TRBV14,TRBD1
TGTGCCAGCAGCTTAGCGAGTCAGTCCTACGAGCAGTACTTC,CASSLASQSYEQYF,NA,TRBJ2-7,TRBV7-9,NA
TGTGCCAGCAGTACGACAGCGAACACTGAAGCTTTCTTT,CASSTTANTEAFF,NA,TRBJ1-1,TRBV6-6,NA
TGTGCCAGCAGTTACCATACAGGGGCTGAGACCCAGTACTTC,CASSYHTGAETQYF,once,TRBJ2-5,TRBV6-6,TRBD1
TGTGCCAGCAGCAAATGTAGGGGTGTAAATGAAAAACTGTTTTTT,CASSKCRGVNEKLFF,NA,TRBJ1-4,TRBV21-1,NA
TGCGCCAGCAGCCCAACCGGGACAGGGGTTGAAGGTGAGCAGTTCTTC,CASSPTGTGVEGEQFF,few,TRBJ2-1,TRBV4-3,TRBD1
TGTGCCAGCAGTCTAGGACATCGGGGCACTGAAGCTTTCTTT,CASSLGHRGTEAFF,NA,TRBJ1-1,TRBV6-6,NA
TGTGCCACCAGCAGAGTGCAGGATCAGCCCCAGCATTTT,CATSRVQDQPQHF,NA,TRBJ1-5,TRBV15,NA
TGTGCCAGTAGTATCCTAGCGGGGACCTACGAGCAGTACTTC,CASSILAGTYEQYF,NA,TRBJ2-7,TRBV19,TRBD2
TGTGCCAGCAGCTACCTAAGGACAGGGGGTCGGGAGACCCAGTACTTC,CASSYLRTGGRETQYF,NA,TRBJ2-5,TRBV7-8,TRBD1
TGTGCCAGCAGCTCGACAGGGGGATCCACTGAAGCTTTCTTT,CASSSTGGSTEAFF,few,TRBJ1-1,TRBV13,TRBD1
TGTGCCACCTTGGACGGGGCGCAGACCGAGCAGTACTTC,CATLDGAQTEQYF,NA,TRBJ2-7,TRBV28,NA
TGTGCCAGCAGCTTGGGAACGGGGGGCGCGACAGATACGCAGTATTTT,CASSLGTGGATDTQYF,NA,TRBJ2-3,TRBV5-4,NA
TGTGCCAGCCCTGGGACTAGCGGGAGGAATCCTTACGAGCAGTACTTC,CASPGTSGRNPYEQYF,NA,TRBJ2-7,TRBV28,TRBD2
TGTGCCAGCAGTATTATGACAGGGTCGGACGAGCAGTACTTC,CASSIMTGSDEQYF,NA,TRBJ2-7,TRBV6-6,TRBD1
TGTGCCAGCAGCCCCTTAGGTGGGGGCACTTACAATGAGCAGTTCTTC,CASSPLGGGTYNEQFF,NA,TRBJ2-1,TRBV9,NA
TGTGCCAGCAGTTTAGTGTTCAATCAGCCCCAGCATTTT,CASSLVFNQPQHF,once,TRBJ1-5,TRBV27,NA
TGTGCCAGCTCACCAGAAGTCACCTCCTACGAGCAGTACTTC,CASSPEVTSYEQYF,NA,TRBJ2-7,TRBV18,NA
TGCGCCAGCAGCTCTTCGACAGGGGGAAATGAAAAACTGTTTTTT,CASSSSTGGNEKLFF,NA,TRBJ1-4,TRBV5-1,TRBD1
TGTGCCAGCAGCCCCCGGGCTACCGGGACCGGGGAGCTGTTTTTT,CASSPRATGTGELFF,NA,TRBJ2-2,TRBV11-3,NA
TGCAGCGTTGAATCTCAGAGCTCCTACAATGAGCAGTTCTTC,CSVESQSSYNEQFF,NA,TRBJ2-1,TRBV29-1,NA
TGTGCCAGCAGTTACCGAGCCGGTACCTACGAGCAGTACTTC,CASSYRAGTYEQYF,once,TRBJ2-7,TRBV6-5,NA
TGTGCCAGCAGTTACTCGGGGGGTAGCAATCAGCCCCAGCATTTT,CASSYSGGSNQPQHF,few,TRBJ1-5,TRBV6-5,NA
TGTGCCTGGAGTGTACAACCTGATCAGCCCCAGCATTTT,CAWSVQPDQPQHF,few,TRBJ1-5,TRBV30,NA
TGCAGCGCCTTTTACGGGGAGCTGTTTTTT,CSAFYGELFF,NA,TRBJ2-2,TRBV29-1,NA
TGTGCCAGCCGCCAGGGGAGGGACTCTAGCACAGATACGCAGTATTTT,CASRQGRDSSTDTQYF,few,TRBJ2-3,TRBV6-4,NA
TGTGCCAGCAGCTTAGTGGGAGGTCTTAGCACAGATACGCAGTATTTT,CASSLVGGLSTDTQYF,NA,TRBJ2-3,TRBV5-4,NA
TGTGCCAGTAGTATTTACCCAGGCGGCTCCTACGAGCAGTACTTC,CASSIYPGGSYEQYF,NA,TRBJ2-7,TRBV19,NA
TGTGCCAGCAGCTTATTTCGGGATAATTCACCCCTCCACTTT,CASSLFRDNSPLHF,NA,TRBJ1-6,TRBV7-6,NA
TGCAGCGGGACATGGAAGTACGAGCAGTACTTC,CSGTWKYEQYF,few,TRBJ2-7,TRBV29-1,NA
TGCAGCGTTTCGGGAAGGAATTTAATCACTGAAGCTTTCTTT,CSVSGRNLITEAFF,NA,TRBJ1-1,TRBV29-1,NA
TGTGCCAGCTCACTAGGGGGGACCACTAACTATGGCTACACCTTC,CASSLGGTTNYGYTF,NA,TRBJ1-2,TRBV18,NA
TGTGCCAGCAGTTACGGGACGTCTGGGGCCAACGTCCTGACTTTC,CASSYGTSGANVLTF,NA,TRBJ2-6,TRBV6-5,NA
TGCAGCGTCAGGCAAGGCGCCTCGGAGACCCAGTACTTC,CSVRQGASETQYF,NA,TRBJ2-5,TRBV29-1,NA
TGTGCCAGCAGCCTACGGGACAGGGGGCACAATGAGCAGTTCTTC,CASSLRDRGHNEQFF,NA,TRBJ2-1,TRBV2,TRBD1
TGTGCCAGCAGCTCCTGGGGGGACCGCACAGATACGCAGTATTTT,CASSSWGDRTDTQYF,NA,TRBJ2-3,TRBV5-5,NA
TGTGCCAGCAGTGAAGCGCTCTGGGTCTTGGTGAACACTGAAGCTTTCTTT,CASSEALWVLVNTEAFF,NA,TRBJ1-1,TRBV6-1,NA
TGTGCCAGCAGCCCCCGGGACAGGGATCAAGAGACCCAGTACTTC,CASSPRDRDQETQYF,NA,TRBJ2-5,TRBV7-7,TRBD1
TGTGCCAGCAGCGTAGCTCCAGGGGGACCCTCACCCCTCCACTTT,CASSVAPGGPSPLHF,NA,TRBJ1-6,TRBV9,TRBD1
TGTGCCAGCAGCCTAACGACGGGGTCTAGGAAGTACGAGCAGTACTTC,CASSLTTGSRKYEQYF,NA,TRBJ2-7,TRBV11-2,NA
TGTGCCAGCAGTGAAAGTTATAGCAATCAGCCCCAGCATTTT,CASSESYSNQPQHF,NA,TRBJ1-5,TRBV6-1,NA
TGTGCCAGCAGCGAGACAGGGACGAATGGCTACACCTTC,CASSETGTNGYTF,NA,TRBJ1-2,TRBV25-1,TRBD1
TGTGCCAGTAGTATAGTGTATAACAATCAGCCCCAGCATTTT,CASSIVYNNQPQHF,NA,TRBJ1-5,TRBV19,NA
TGCGCCAGCAGTCAAGGCAGGGCTCGGGAGGACACCGGGGAGCTGTTTTTT,CASSQGRAREDTGELFF,once,TRBJ2-2,TRBV23-1,TRBD2
TGTGCCAGCAGCCACATCCAGGGGGCCAAGACCGGGGAGCTGTTTTTT,CASSHIQGAKTGELFF,NA,TRBJ2-2,TRBV14,TRBD1
TGTGCCAGCAGTCCCGCTAGCGGCGCCTACAATGAGCAGTTCTTC,CASSPASGAYNEQFF,NA,TRBJ2-1,TRBV2,TRBD2
TGCGCCAGCAGCCAAGATCGGGGGGGGGCCGCCAATGAGCAGTTCTTC,CASSQDRGGAANEQFF,few,TRBJ2-1,TRBV4-3,TRBD2